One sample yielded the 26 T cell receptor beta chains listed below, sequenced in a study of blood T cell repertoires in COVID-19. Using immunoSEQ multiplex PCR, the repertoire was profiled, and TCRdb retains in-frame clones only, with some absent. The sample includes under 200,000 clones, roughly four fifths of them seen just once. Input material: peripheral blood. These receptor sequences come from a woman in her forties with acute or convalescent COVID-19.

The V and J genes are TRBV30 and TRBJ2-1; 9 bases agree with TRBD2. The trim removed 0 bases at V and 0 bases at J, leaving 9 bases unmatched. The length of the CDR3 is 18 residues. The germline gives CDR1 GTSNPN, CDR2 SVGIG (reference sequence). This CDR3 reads CAWSVLGSGGSSYNEQFF. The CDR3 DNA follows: TGTGCCTGGAGTGTACTAGGTAGCGGGGGAAGCTCCTACAATGAGCAGTTCTTC.

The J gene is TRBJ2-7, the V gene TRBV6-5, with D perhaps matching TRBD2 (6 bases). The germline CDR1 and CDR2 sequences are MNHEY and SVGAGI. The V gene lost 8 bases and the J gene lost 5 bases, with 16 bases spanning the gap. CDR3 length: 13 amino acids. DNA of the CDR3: TGTGCCAGCGGGAGGCCCCTAGGCAACGAGCAGTACTTC. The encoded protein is CASGRPLGNEQYF.

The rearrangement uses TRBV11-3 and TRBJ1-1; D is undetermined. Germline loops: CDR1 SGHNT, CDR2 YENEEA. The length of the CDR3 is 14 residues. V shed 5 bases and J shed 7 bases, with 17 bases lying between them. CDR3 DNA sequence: TGTGCCAGCAGCGTACCCGGAGAAAGTAGTGAAGCTTTCTTT. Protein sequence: CASSVPGESSEAFF.

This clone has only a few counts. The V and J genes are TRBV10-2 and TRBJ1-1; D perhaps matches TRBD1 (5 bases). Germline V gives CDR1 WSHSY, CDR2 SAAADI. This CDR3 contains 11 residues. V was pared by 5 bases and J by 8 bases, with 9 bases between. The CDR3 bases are TGCGCCAGCAGTACCAACAGGGAAGCTTTCTTT. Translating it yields CASSTNREAFF.

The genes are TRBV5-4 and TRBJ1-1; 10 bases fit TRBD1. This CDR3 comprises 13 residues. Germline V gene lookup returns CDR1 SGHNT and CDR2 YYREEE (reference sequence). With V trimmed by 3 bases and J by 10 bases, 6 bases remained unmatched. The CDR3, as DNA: TGTGCCAGCAGCTGGGACAGGGGTCCCCCAGCTTTCTTT. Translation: CASSWDRGPPAFF.

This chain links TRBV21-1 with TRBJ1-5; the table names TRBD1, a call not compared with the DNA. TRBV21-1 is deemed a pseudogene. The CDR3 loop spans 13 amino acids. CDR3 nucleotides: TGTGCCAGCAAGGGACAGCACAATCAGCCCCAGCATTTT. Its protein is CASKGQHNQPQHF.

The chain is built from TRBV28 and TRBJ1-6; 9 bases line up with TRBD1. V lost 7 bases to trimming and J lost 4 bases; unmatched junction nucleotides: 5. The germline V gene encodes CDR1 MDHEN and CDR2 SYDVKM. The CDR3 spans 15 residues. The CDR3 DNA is TGTGCCAGCACCGCGGACAGGGGTTATAATTCACCCCTCCACTTT. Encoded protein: CASTADRGYNSPLHF.

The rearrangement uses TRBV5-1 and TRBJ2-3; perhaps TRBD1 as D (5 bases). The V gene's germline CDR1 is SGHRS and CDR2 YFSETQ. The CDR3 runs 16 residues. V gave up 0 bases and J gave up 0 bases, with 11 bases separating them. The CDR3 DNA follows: TGCGCCAGCAGCTTGGGGGGCCGGGTCAGCACAGATACGCAGTATTTT. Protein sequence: CASSLGGRVSTDTQYF.

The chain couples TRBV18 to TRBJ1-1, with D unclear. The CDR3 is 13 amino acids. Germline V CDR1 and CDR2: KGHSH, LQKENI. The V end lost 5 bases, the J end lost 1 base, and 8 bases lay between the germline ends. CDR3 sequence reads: CASSTTGNTEAFF. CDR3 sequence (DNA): TGTGCCAGCTCAACCACGGGGAACACTGAAGCTTTCTTT.

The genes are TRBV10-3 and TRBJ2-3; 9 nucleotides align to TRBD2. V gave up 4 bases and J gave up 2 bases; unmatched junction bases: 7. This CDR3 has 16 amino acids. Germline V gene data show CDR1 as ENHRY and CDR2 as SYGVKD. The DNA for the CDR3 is TGTGCCATCAGTGGCGGGAGGGCCTCTTTCACAGATACGCAGTATTTT. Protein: CAISGGRASFTDTQYF.

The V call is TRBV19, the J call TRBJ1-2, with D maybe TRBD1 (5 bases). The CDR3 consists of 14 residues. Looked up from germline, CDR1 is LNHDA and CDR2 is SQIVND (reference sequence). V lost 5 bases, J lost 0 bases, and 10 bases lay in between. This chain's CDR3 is CASSPRTTNYGYTF. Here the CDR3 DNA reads TGTGCCAGTAGTCCTCGGACAACTAACTATGGCTACACCTTC.

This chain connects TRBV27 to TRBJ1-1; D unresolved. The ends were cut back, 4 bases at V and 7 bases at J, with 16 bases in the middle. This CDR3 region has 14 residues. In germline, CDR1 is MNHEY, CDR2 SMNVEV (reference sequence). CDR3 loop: CASSWAGTPNEAFF. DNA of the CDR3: TGTGCCAGCAGTTGGGCCGGCACCCCAAATGAAGCTTTCTTT.

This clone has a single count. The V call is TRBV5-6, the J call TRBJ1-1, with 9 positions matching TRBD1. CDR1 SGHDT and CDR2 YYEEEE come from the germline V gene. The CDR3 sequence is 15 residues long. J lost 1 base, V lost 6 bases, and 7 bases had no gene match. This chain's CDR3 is CASIGTGIGNTEAFF. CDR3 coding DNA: TGTGCCAGCATCGGGACAGGGATCGGGAACACTGAAGCTTTCTTT.

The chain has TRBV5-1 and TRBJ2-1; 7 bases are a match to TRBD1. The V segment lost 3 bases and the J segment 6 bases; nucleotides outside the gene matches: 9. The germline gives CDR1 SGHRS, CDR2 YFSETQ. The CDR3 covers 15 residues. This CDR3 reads CASSWAGQAPNEQFF. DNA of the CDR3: TGCGCCAGCAGCTGGGCTGGACAGGCCCCCAATGAGCAGTTCTTC.

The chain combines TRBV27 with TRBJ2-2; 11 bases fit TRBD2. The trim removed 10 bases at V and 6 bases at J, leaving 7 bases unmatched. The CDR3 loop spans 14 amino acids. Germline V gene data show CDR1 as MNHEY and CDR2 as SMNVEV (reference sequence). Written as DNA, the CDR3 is TGTGCCACTCACCTAGCGGGAGGAGCCGGGGAGCTGTTTTTT. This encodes CATHLAGGAGELFF.

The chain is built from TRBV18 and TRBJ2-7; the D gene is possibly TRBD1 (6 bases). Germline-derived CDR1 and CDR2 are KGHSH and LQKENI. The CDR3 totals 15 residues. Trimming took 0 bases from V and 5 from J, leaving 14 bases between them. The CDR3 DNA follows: TGTGCCAGCTCACCACCGAGGTCAGGGGCCGACGAGCAGTACTTC. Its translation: CASSPPRSGADEQYF.

The CDR3 sequence is CASSGQGTGELFF. Here the CDR3 DNA reads TGTGCCAGCAGCGGGCAGGGAACCGGGGAGCTGTTTTTT. The V and J genes are TRBV7-9 and TRBJ2-2, with D tentatively TRBD1 (5 bases). Germline V lookup: CDR1 SEHNR, CDR2 FQNEAQ (reference sequence). The CDR3 has 13 amino acids. The ends were cut back, 5 bases at V and 5 bases at J, with 9 bases in the middle. The whole variable domain, filled in from reference TRBV7-9 and TRBJ2-2, reads DTGVSQNPRHKITKRGQNVTFRCDPISEHNRLYWYRQTLGQGPEFLTYFQNEAQLEKSRLLSDRFSAERPKGSFSTLEIQRTEQGDSAMYLCASSGQGTGELFFGEGSRLTVL.

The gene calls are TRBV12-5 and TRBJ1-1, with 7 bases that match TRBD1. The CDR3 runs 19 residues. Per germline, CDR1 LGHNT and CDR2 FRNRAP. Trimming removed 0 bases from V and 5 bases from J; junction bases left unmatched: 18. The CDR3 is CASGLVQDGRGPGGTEAFF. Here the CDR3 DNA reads TGTGCTAGTGGTTTGGTACAAGATGGAAGAGGGCCAGGGGGGACTGAAGCTTTCTTT.

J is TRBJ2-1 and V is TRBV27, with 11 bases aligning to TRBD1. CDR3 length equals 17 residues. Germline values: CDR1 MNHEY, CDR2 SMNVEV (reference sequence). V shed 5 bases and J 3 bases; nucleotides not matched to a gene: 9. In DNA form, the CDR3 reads TGTGCCAGCAGTCTAAGGGACAGGGGGATCAGCTACAATGAGCAGTTCTTC. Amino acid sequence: CASSLRDRGISYNEQFF.

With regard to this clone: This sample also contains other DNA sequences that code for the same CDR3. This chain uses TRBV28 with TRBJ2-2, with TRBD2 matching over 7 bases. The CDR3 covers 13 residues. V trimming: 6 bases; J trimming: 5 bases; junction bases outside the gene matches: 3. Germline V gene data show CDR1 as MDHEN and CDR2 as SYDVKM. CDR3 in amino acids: CASSLGGTGELFF. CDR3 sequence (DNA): TGTGCCAGCAGCCTGGGGGGGACCGGGGAGCTGTTTTTT.

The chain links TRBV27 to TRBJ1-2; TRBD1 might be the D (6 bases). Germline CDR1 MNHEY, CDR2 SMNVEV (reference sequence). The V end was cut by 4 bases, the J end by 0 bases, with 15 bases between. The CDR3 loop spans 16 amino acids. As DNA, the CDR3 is TGTGCCAGCAGTTCGACCTTACAGGGAGCTAACTATGGCTACACCTTC. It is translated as CASSSTLQGANYGYTF.

CDR3 nucleotides: TGTGCCAGCAGCCAAAGCGGGGGGCGTAATTCACCCCTCCACTTT. Its translation: CASSQSGGRNSPLHF. This chain joins TRBV7-9 and TRBJ1-6, with D perhaps matching TRBD1 (6 bases). Trimming removed 5 bases at V and 6 bases at J, with 14 bases between. The CDR3 is 15 amino acids. Per the germline V gene, CDR1 is SEHNR and CDR2 is FQNEAQ (reference sequence).

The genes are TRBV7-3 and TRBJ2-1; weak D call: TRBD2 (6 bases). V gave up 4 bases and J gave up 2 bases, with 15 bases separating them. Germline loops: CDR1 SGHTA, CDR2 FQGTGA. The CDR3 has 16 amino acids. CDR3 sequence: CASSSPGVIPYNEQFF. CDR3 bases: TGTGCCAGCAGCTCCCCGGGGGTAATTCCCTACAATGAGCAGTTCTTC.

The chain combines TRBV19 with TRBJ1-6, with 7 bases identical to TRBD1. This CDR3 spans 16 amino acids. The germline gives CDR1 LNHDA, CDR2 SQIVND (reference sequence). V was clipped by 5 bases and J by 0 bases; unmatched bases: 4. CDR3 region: CASSWTGGSYNSPLHF. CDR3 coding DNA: TGTGCCAGTAGTTGGACAGGAGGCTCCTATAATTCACCCCTCCACTTT.

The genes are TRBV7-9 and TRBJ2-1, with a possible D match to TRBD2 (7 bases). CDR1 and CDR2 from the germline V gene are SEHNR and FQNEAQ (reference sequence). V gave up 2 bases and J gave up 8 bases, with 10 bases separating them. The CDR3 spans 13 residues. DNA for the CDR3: TGTGCCAGCAGCTTACGCGGGGGCCATGAGCAGTTCTTC. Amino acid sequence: CASSLRGGHEQFF.

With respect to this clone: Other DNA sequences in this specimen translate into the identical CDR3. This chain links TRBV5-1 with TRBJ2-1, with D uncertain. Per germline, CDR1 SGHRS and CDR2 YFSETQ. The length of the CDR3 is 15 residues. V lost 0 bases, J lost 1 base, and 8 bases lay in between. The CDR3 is CASSLGGLSYNEQFF. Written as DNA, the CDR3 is TGCGCCAGCAGCTTGGGCGGCCTTTCCTACAATGAGCAGTTCTTC.